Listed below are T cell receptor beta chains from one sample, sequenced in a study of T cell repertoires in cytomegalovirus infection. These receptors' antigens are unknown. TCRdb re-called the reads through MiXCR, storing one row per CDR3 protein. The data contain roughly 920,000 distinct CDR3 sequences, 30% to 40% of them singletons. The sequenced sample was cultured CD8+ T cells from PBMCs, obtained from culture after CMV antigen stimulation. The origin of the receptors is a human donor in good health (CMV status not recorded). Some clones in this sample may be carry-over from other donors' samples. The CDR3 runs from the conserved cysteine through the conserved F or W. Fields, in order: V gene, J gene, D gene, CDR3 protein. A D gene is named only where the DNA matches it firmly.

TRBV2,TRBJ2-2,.,CATERKDANTGELFF
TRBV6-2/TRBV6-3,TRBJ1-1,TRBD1,CASSPPRDRKNTEAFF
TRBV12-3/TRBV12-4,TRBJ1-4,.,CASSPSGEKLFF
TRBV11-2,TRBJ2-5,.,CASSLGLKVAETQYF
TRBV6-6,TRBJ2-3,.,CASSYRLDPDTQYF
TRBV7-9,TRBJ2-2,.,CASSNLEGAYTGELFF
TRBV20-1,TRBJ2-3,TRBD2,CSARSNSGGAYTQYF
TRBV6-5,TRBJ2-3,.,CASSYGLGGPDTQYF
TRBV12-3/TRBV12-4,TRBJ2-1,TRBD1,CASGDRGRVPSYNEQFF
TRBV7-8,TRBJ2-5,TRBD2,CASSMTSGGAETQYF
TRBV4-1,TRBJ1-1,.,CASSFGNPTEAFF
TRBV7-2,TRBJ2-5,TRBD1,CASSLGRTGQETQYF
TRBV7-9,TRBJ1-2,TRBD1,CASSLDRGLHGYTF
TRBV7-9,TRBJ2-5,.,CASSGFPDGGKETQYF
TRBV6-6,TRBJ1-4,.,CASTYDRYRAGEKLFF
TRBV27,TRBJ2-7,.,CASSFGRAARQQYF
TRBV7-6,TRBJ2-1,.,CASSFYGSNEQFF
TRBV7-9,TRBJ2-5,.,CASSPARETQYF
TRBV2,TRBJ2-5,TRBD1,CASSQGTGARRETQYF
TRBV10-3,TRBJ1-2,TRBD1,CAISALTGDTNYGYTF
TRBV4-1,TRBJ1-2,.,CASSQGPGANYGYTF
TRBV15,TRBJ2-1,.,CATSRNYNEQFF
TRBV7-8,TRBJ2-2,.,CASSFPYTPNTGELFF
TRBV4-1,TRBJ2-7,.,CASSQAGNEQYF
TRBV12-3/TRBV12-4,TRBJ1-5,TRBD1,CASRTTGGGQPQHF
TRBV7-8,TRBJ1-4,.,CASSLGKWGHHNEKLFF
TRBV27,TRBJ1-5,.,CASSWARAAQPQHF
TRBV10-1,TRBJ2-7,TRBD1,CASSGRDRGTYEQYF
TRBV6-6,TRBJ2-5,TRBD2,CASSYDESLPGGTETQYF
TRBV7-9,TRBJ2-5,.,CASSPLRAPEETQYF
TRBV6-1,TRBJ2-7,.,CATRPYEQYF
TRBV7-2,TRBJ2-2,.,CASSLLQGYVELFF
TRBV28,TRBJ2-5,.,CASSLSDTLGETQYF
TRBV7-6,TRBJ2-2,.,CASSSRDTNTGELFF
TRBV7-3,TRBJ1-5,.,CASSFFSSNQPQHF
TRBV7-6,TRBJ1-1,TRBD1,CASGRGPVNTEAFF
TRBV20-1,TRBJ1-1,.,CSAPGPTNTEAFF